This T cell receptor (beta chain) was sequenced in a study of response to subunit inactivated influenza vaccine. About this clonotype: Its target is not known.

TCRdb ran MiXCR on the RT-PCR reads and lists one entry per CDR3 protein. The sample lists hundreds of thousands of distinct CDR3 sequences; 13% to 15% were seen once. The CDR3 runs to 17 residues. After removal of 5 bases from V and 10 bases from J, the junction contained 18 bases not matched to a gene. Germline CDR1 is SGHRS and CDR2 is YFSETQ. Study conclusions and caveats: Authors proposed each seasonal influenza vaccination draws in few new T cells.

The clonotype comes from a man in his forties or fifties who received an inactivated influenza vaccine. The sequenced sample was PBMCs from blood, obtained around 15 days before vaccination. The chain couples TRBV5-1 to TRBJ2-1; 10 nucleotides line up with TRBD2. In DNA, the CDR3 is TGCGCCAGCAGTTCTCTAGCGGGGGCCAGCGTCGGGTGGGAGCAGTTCTTC. It is translated as CASSSLAGASVGWEQFF. Looking up the rest from reference TRBV5-1 and TRBJ2-1 gives the full variable domain: KAGVTQTPRYLIKTRGQQVTLSCSPISGHRSVSWYQQTPGQGLQFLFEYFSETQRNKGNFPGRFSGRQFSNSRSEMNVSTLELGDSALYLCASSSLAGASVGWEQFFGPGTRLTVL.